This entry concerns a single T cell receptor beta chain. Its antigen is undetermined. These data come from a study of PD-1 blockade in classical Hodgkin lymphoma. Study findings and constraints: Compared with healthy donors, newly diagnosed patients reportedly showed lower baseline TCR diversity. At C4D1, TCR diversity had climbed significantly for CD4+ cells, though not for CD8+ cells.

Method: immunoSEQ multiplex PCR; TCRdb's copy keeps in-frame clones and lacks some. The sample lists some 18,000 clones; roughly three quarters were seen once. This CDR3 spans 12 amino acids. Germline V gene data show CDR1 as MDHEN and CDR2 as SYDVKM. Trimming pared 4 bases from V and 4 bases from J, leaving 5 bases between. The time point denotes: cycle 4 day 1 (C4D1), after five to seven weeks of nivolumab. Brentuximab vedotin exposure varied among the patients, all of whom had relapsed after autologous stem cell transplantation. The chain employs TRBV28 and TRBJ2-1; D is unclear. The origin of this receptor is a human donor with classical Hodgkin lymphoma. The sequencing here drew on peripheral blood mononuclear cells (PBMCs), taken before the fourth cycle of nivolumab. CDR3 nucleotide sequence: TGTGCCAGCAGTTCACTGTACAATGAGCAGTTCTTC. Amino acid sequence: CASSSLYNEQFF.